The T cell receptor (beta chain) described here comes from a study of response to subunit inactivated influenza vaccine. The length of the CDR3 is 15 residues. The V end lost 0 bases, the J end lost 9 bases, and 17 bases lay between the germline ends. The V gene's germline CDR1 is MNHEY and CDR2 SVGEGT. Each CDR3 protein is one row after TCRdb ran MiXCR on the RT-PCR reads. The profile shows roughly 500,000 distinct CDR3 sequences, 16% of them singletons. The source of this sequence is a man between 50 and 69 years old who received an inactivated influenza vaccine. V and J are TRBV6-2 or TRBV6-3 and TRBJ2-5; D gene uncertain. The starting material was CD4+ T cells sorted from PBMCs, obtained approximately 25 months after vaccination. The CDR3 sequence is CASSYSTASPGSQYF. For the CDR3, the DNA is TGTGCCAGCAGTTACTCGACGGCCTCGCCCGGCTCCCAGTACTTC.